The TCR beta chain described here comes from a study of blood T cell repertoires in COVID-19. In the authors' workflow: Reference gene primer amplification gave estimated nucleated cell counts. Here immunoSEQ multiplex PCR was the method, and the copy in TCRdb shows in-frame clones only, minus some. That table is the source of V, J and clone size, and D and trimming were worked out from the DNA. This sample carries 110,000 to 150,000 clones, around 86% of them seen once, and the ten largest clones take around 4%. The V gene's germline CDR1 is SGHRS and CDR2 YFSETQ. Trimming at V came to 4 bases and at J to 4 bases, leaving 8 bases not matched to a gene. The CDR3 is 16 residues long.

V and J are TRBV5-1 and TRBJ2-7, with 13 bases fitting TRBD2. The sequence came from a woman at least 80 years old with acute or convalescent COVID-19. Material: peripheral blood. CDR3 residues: CASSPGTSGAFYEQYF. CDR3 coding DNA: TGCGCCAGCAGCCCGGGGACTAGCGGGGCCTTTTACGAGCAGTACTTC.